These 9 T cell receptor beta chains share one sample of origin, sequenced in a study of T cell responses to AZD1222 COVID-19 vaccine. The assay was immunoSEQ multiplex PCR, and TCRdb's table has in-frame clones only and misses some. The sample shows over 100,000 clones, roughly nine tenths of them seen only once. Material: peripheral blood, obtained on day 0 of AZD1222 vaccination. The receptors originated from an adult in good health.

The chain has TRBV29-1 and TRBJ2-7, with 10 bases lining up with TRBD1. The germline CDR1 and CDR2 sequences are SQVTM and ANQGSEA. CDR3 length equals 13 residues. The V gene end was trimmed by 6 bases and the J gene end by 3 bases; junction bases not matched to a gene: 5. The CDR3, as DNA: TGCAGCGTAGCCAGGACAGGGGGCTACGAGCAGTACTTC. It specifies CSVARTGGYEQYF.

A single count supports this clone. This chain uses TRBV7-2 with TRBJ1-2; 7 positions agree with TRBD1. The CDR3 runs 12 residues. Unmatched junction bases numbered 8, after V lost 8 bases and J lost 8 bases. Germline-derived CDR1 and CDR2 are SGHTA and FQGNSA. CDR3 DNA sequence: TGTGCCAGCGGGGACAGCCTAGGGGGCTACACCTTC. Amino acids: CASGDSLGGYTF.

The chain employs TRBV10-1 and TRBJ1-1; 7 positions match TRBD1. V was pared by 7 bases and J by 0 bases, with 5 bases of the junction left unmatched. The CDR3 is made up of 14 amino acids. CDR1 and CDR2 (germline): WNHNN, SYGVQD (reference sequence). CDR3 protein: CASIRDRLNTEAFF. CDR3 DNA: TGCGCCAGCATCCGGGACAGACTGAACACTGAAGCTTTCTTT.

The rearrangement uses TRBV7-8 and TRBJ1-6; D gene uncertain. CDR3 length: 14 residues. Germline assignment: CDR1 SGHVS and CDR2 FQNEAQ. V shed 6 bases and J shed 2 bases, with 8 bases lying between them. CDR3 bases: TGTGCCAGCAGTCCCAGGACCTATAATTCACCCCTCCACTTT. Its protein is CASSPRTYNSPLHF.

This clone was counted only a few times. The rearrangement links TRBV7-8 to TRBJ1-5; D perhaps matches TRBD1 (5 bases). CDR1 is SGHVS, CDR2 FQNEAQ, per germline. This CDR3 comprises 14 residues. V lost 3 bases and J 2 bases, leaving 8 bases between the germline ends. DNA of the CDR3: TGTGCCAGCAGCTTGATGGGGGGCAATCAGCCCCAGCATTTT. It specifies CASSLMGGNQPQHF.

The chain joins TRBV12-3 or TRBV12-4 to TRBJ1-4; D unresolved. CDR3 length: 12 residues. Trimming pared 3 bases from V and 12 bases from J, leaving 11 bases between. CDR3 in amino acids: CASSLVLAELFF. CDR3 DNA sequence: TGTGCCAGCAGTTTGGTCTTAGCGGAACTGTTTTTT.

The CDR3 here is CASSTAAQGPGHLSRGYTF. As DNA, the CDR3 is TGTGCCAGTAGCACCGCGGCCCAGGGCCCCGGCCACCTTTCGCGTGGCTACACCTTC. The rearrangement joins TRBV19 to TRBJ1-2; D perhaps matches TRBD1 (5 bases). The CDR3 is made up of 19 amino acids. The germline CDR1 and CDR2 sequences are LNHDA and SQIVND (reference sequence). V lost 6 bases to trimming and J lost 7 bases, with 33 bases between them.

CDR3 nucleotides: TGTGCCAGTAGTCTCCAGCAACAATGGCAGCCCCAGCATTTT. Its translation: CASSLQQQWQPQHF. V usage is TRBV19 and J usage is TRBJ1-5, with unresolved D. CDR1 is LNHDA and CDR2 is SQIVND in the germline V gene (reference sequence). This CDR3 contains 14 residues. V was pared by 5 bases and J by 7 bases, with 15 bases between.

The chain carries TRBV6-4 and TRBJ2-1; TRBD2 matches at 8 bases. The germline V gene has CDR1 MRHNA and CDR2 SNTAGT. J lost 4 bases, V lost 4 bases, and 6 bases had no gene match. This CDR3 spans 15 amino acids. The CDR3 protein is CASSGSSGSYNEQFF. The CDR3 DNA sequence: TGTGCCAGCAGTGGATCTAGCGGGTCATACAATGAGCAGTTCTTC.